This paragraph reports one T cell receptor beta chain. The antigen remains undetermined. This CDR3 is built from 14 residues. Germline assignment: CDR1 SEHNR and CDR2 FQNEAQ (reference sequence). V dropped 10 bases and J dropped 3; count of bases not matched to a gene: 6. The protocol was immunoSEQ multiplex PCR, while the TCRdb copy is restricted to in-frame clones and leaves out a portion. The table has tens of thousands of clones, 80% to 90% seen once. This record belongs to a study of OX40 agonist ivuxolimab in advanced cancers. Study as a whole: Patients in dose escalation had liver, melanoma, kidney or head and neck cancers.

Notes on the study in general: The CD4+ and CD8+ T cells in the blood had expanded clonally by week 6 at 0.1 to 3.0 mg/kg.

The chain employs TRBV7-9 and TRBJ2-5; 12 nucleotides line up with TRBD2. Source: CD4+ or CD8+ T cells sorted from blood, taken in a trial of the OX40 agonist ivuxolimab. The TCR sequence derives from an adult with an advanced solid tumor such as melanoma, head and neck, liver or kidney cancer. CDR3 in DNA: TGTGCCACCAGGAGACTAGCGGGAGAAGAGACCCAGTACTTC. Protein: CATRRLAGEETQYF.